These 26 T cell receptor beta chains came from one sample sequenced in a study of OX40 agonist ivuxolimab in advanced cancers. Sequencing was performed with immunoSEQ multiplex PCR; in TCRdb, only in-frame clones are kept and a portion is missing. The data show tens of thousands of clones, around 80% seen once. The specimen comprised CD4+ or CD8+ T cells sorted from blood, sampled in a trial of the OX40 agonist ivuxolimab. The receptor set was obtained from an adult with an advanced solid tumor such as melanoma, head and neck, liver or kidney cancer.

This sequence joins TRBV7-2 and TRBJ1-5; D is unresolved. Germline CDR1 reads SGHTA; CDR2 reads FQGNSA. The V end was cut by 7 bases, the J end by 3 bases, with 13 bases between. This CDR3 is 14 amino acids long. This chain's CDR3 is CASTPPRDNQPQHF. CDR3 in DNA: TGTGCCAGCACTCCACCACGGGACAATCAGCCCCAGCATTTT. Full variable domain (rest looked up from reference TRBV7-2 and TRBJ1-5): GAGVSQSPSNKVTEKGKDVELRCDPISGHTALYWYRQSLGQGLEFLIYFQGNSAPDKSGLPSDRFSAERTGGSVSTLTIQRTQQEDSAVYLCASTPPRDNQPQHFGDGTRLSIL.

The chain is built from TRBV11-2 and TRBJ1-5; the D is unclear. Germline CDR1 and CDR2: SGHAT and FQNNGV. Trimming removed 0 bases from V and 0 bases from J, with 6 bases in between. The CDR3 has 15 residues. CDR3 amino acids: CASSLDAFSNQPQHF. The CDR3, as DNA: TGTGCCAGCAGCTTAGACGCTTTTAGCAATCAGCCCCAGCATTTT.

The DNA for the CDR3 is TGTGCCAGCAGTGAAGGAAGAGGGGGTCAGCCCCAGCATTTT. Translated: CASSEGRGGQPQHF. J is TRBJ1-5 and V is TRBV6-1, with D possibly matching TRBD1 (6 bases). The CDR3 totals 14 residues. Germline V lookup: CDR1 MNHNS, CDR2 SASEGT. The V end lost 1 base, the J end lost 6 bases, and 10 bases lay between the germline ends.

CDR3 DNA: TGTGCCAGCAGTAACACAGGGAAAGATCAGCCCCAGCATTTT. Translation gives CASSNTGKDQPQHF. V is TRBV6-1 and J is TRBJ1-5, with D possibly TRBD1 on 6 matching bases. V dropped 5 bases and J dropped 5 bases, with 13 bases sitting between them. The CDR3 covers 14 residues. Germline CDR1 reads MNHNS; CDR2 reads SASEGT.

The chain joins TRBV28 to TRBJ2-1; D possibly corresponds to TRBD2 (5 bases). The CDR3 contains 14 residues. V was pared by 7 bases and J by 4 bases, with 14 bases between. Germline V gene sequence: CDR1 MDHEN, CDR2 SYDVKM. CDR3 sequence (DNA): TGTGCCAGCACTACTAGGACGGCTTACAATGAGCAGTTCTTC. Protein sequence: CASTTRTAYNEQFF.

V gene TRBV28 combines with J gene TRBJ1-2, with 7 bases aligning to TRBD1. This CDR3 region has 13 residues. Germline V CDR1 and CDR2: MDHEN, SYDVKM. J gave up 3 bases and V 6 bases, and 4 bases lay outside the gene matches. In nucleotides, the CDR3 is TGTGCCAGCAGCACCGGGACAGACTATGGCTACACCTTC. This gives the protein CASSTGTDYGYTF.

This rearrangement joins TRBV28 to TRBJ2-7; D gene unclear. The V end lost 3 bases, the J end lost 10 bases, and 13 bases lay between the germline ends. CDR1 and CDR2 from the germline V gene are MDHEN and SYDVKM. The CDR3 sequence is 12 residues long. Here the CDR3 reads CASSFARRPQYF. In DNA, the CDR3 is TGTGCCAGCAGTTTTGCCCGAAGACCTCAGTACTTC.

The chain joins TRBV9 to TRBJ2-7, with 8 positions matching TRBD2. The ends lost 0 bases at V and 3 bases at J; junction bases unmatched: 5. Per germline, CDR1 SGDLS and CDR2 YYNGEE. CDR3 length equals 15 residues. The CDR3 region has the DNA TGTGCCAGCAGCGTAGGGGGAGCGGGGGACTACGAGCAGTACTTC. Translation gives CASSVGGAGDYEQYF.

CDR3 region: CATKLAGGNEQYF. The DNA for the CDR3 is TGTGCCACCAAACTAGCGGGAGGGAACGAGCAGTACTTC. The V gene is TRBV6-1, the J gene TRBJ2-7, with TRBD2 identical over 13 bases. Germline V gene data show CDR1 as MNHNS and CDR2 as SASEGT. With 10 bases clipped from V and 5 bases from J, the junction kept 5 bases outside the gene matches. The CDR3 totals 13 residues.

For the CDR3, the DNA is TGTGCCAGCAGCGTAAACAACGCGAACACCGGGGAGCTGTTTTTT. The encoded protein is CASSVNNANTGELFF. This rearrangement joins TRBV9 to TRBJ2-2; no clear D. Germline loops: CDR1 SGDLS, CDR2 YYNGEE. The CDR3 covers 15 residues. Trimming pared 1 base from V and 0 bases from J, leaving 7 bases between.

The rearrangement links TRBV4-1 to TRBJ1-1; D is uncertain. The V end lost 4 bases, the J end lost 4 bases, and 13 bases lay between the germline ends. The V gene's germline CDR1 is MGHRA and CDR2 YSYEKL. CDR3 length: 14 residues. The DNA for the CDR3 is TGCGCCAGCAGCCCTACACAGTTATCCACTGAAGCTTTCTTT. Its translation is CASSPTQLSTEAFF.

The CDR3 coding sequence is TGTGCCAGCAGCACGGACGGATCGAACACTGAAGCTTTCTTT. Translated, it gives CASSTDGSNTEAFF. The gene calls are TRBV6-5 and TRBJ1-1; no clear D. The V gene's germline CDR1 is MNHEY and CDR2 SVGAGI. V was cut by 6 bases and J by 1 base, with 12 bases left in between. This CDR3 is 14 amino acids long.

The chain links TRBV9 to TRBJ1-6, with a weak D call TRBD1 (6 bases). This CDR3 spans 15 amino acids. Germline V gene lookup returns CDR1 SGDLS and CDR2 YYNGEE. V lost 3 bases to trimming and J lost 4 bases, with 11 bases between them. CDR3 region: CASSGIQGYNSPLHF. Here the CDR3 DNA reads TGTGCCAGCAGCGGGATACAGGGATATAATTCACCCCTCCACTTT.

This chain joins TRBV19 and TRBJ1-2; 7 bases align to TRBD1. J was trimmed by 8 bases and V by 10 bases; bases with no gene match: 13. Per the germline V gene, CDR1 is LNHDA and CDR2 is SQIVND (reference sequence). The CDR3 consists of 13 residues. The CDR3 loop reads CATALTGDRGYTF. As DNA, the CDR3 is TGTGCCACTGCCCTCACAGGGGATCGAGGCTACACCTTC.

The rearrangement joins TRBV19 to TRBJ1-2, with a tentative D call TRBD1 (6 bases). CDR1 and CDR2 from the germline V gene are LNHDA and SQIVND (reference sequence). The CDR3 totals 15 residues. Trimming removed 0 bases at V and 8 bases at J, with 16 bases between. CDR3 protein: CASSIDLRTVNGYTF. CDR3 nucleotide sequence: TGTGCCAGTAGTATAGATCTTCGGACAGTAAACGGCTACACCTTC.

CDR3 region: CASSVEGPNQPQHF. CDR3 in DNA: TGTGCCAGCAGCGTTGAGGGCCCCAATCAGCCCCAGCATTTT. V gene TRBV5-5 combines with J gene TRBJ1-5; D uncertain. V gave up 4 bases and J gave up 3 bases, with 11 bases separating them. The CDR3 extends over 14 amino acids. Germline lookup yields CDR1 SGHKS and CDR2 YYEKEE (reference sequence).

The V and J genes are TRBV5-3 and TRBJ2-1; 8 bases fit TRBD2. TRBV5-3 is an open reading frame whose function is uncertain. This CDR3 has 19 residues. V shed 2 bases and J 4 bases; nucleotides not matched to a gene: 17. CDR3 region: CARSLHRKFGTRDYNEQFF. As DNA, the CDR3 is TGTGCCAGAAGCTTACACCGAAAATTCGGGACTAGGGATTACAATGAGCAGTTCTTC.

The chain combines TRBV6-6 with TRBJ2-1; 7 nucleotides match TRBD1. The CDR3 loop spans 16 amino acids. Looked up from germline, CDR1 is MNHNY and CDR2 is SVGAGI (reference sequence). Germline trimming cut 7 bases from V and 0 bases from J; bases unmatched to any gene: 9. CDR3 protein: CASKKPGQSSYNEQFF. CDR3 nucleotides: TGTGCCAGCAAAAAACCGGGACAGAGCTCCTACAATGAGCAGTTCTTC.

The chain recombines TRBV6-6 with TRBJ2-1; 10 positions agree with TRBD2. V shed 4 bases and J 6 bases; nucleotides not matched to a gene: 6. Germline V gene data show CDR1 as MNHNY and CDR2 as SVGAGI (reference sequence). The CDR3 is 15 residues long. CDR3 nucleotides: TGTGCCAGCAGTTGGTTGACTAGCGGGCCCAATGAGCAGTTCTTC. This gives the protein CASSWLTSGPNEQFF.

This chain uses TRBV11-2 with TRBJ1-4; maybe TRBD1 (6 bases). The V gene's germline CDR1 is SGHAT and CDR2 FQNNGV. The CDR3 extends over 15 amino acids. V was cut by 5 bases and J by 6 bases, with 16 bases left in between. This chain's CDR3 is CASSAAAGAHEKLFF. The DNA for the CDR3 is TGTGCCAGCAGCGCAGCCGCGGGGGCTCATGAAAAACTGTTTTTT.

V gene TRBV7-9 combines with J gene TRBJ2-1, with unresolved D. The germline V and J ends were trimmed by 2 bases and 3 bases, with 14 bases remaining between them. Per germline, CDR1 SEHNR and CDR2 FQNEAQ (reference sequence). This CDR3 is built from 16 residues. The CDR3 DNA reads as TGTGCCAGCAGCTTAAAATTCCGGGTTGACTACAATGAGCAGTTCTTC. It specifies CASSLKFRVDYNEQFF. Drawing the rest from reference TRBV7-9 and TRBJ2-1, the complete variable domain is DTGVSQNPRHKITKRGQNVTFRCDPISEHNRLYWYRQTLGQGPEFLTYFQNEAQLEKSRLLSDRFSAERPKGSFSTLEIQRTEQGDSAMYLCASSLKFRVDYNEQFFGPGTRLTVL.

The chain employs TRBV25-1 and TRBJ2-3, with TRBD2 as a possible D gene (5 bases). This CDR3 has 16 residues. V was shortened by 1 base and J by 4 bases, with 15 bases between the two germline ends. Per the germline V gene, CDR1 is MGHDK and CDR2 is SYGVNS. In DNA form, the CDR3 reads TGTGCCAGCAGTGAATCCCCCCTCGCGAGGGCAGATACGCAGTATTTT. This translates into CASSESPLARADTQYF.

The chain combines TRBV9 with TRBJ2-7; 7 bases are shared with TRBD1. V shed 2 bases and J 7 bases; nucleotides not matched to a gene: 27. CDR3 size: 20 residues. Germline loops: CDR1 SGDLS, CDR2 YYNGEE. The CDR3 DNA is TGTGCCAGCAGCGTTGGGCTTAGGCGACAGGGCTTGGGGTCCTACGAAGAGCAGTACTTC. This gives the protein CASSVGLRRQGLGSYEEQYF.

V and J are TRBV9 and TRBJ2-2; D possibly corresponds to TRBD2 (6 bases). This CDR3 comprises 20 residues. Germline loops: CDR1 SGDLS, CDR2 YYNGEE. Trimming cost V 0 bases and J 1 base, with 22 bases left between them. Written as DNA, the CDR3 is TGTGCCAGCAGCGTAGCTTCTTCGGGAGTACCGAGGGAGAACACCGGGGAGCTGTTTTTT. Protein sequence: CASSVASSGVPRENTGELFF. The full variable domain, in which reference TRBV9 and TRBJ2-2 provide the parts outside the CDR3, is DSGVTQTPKHLITATGQRVTLRCSPRSGDLSVYWYQQSLDQGLQFLIQYYNGEERAKGNILERFSAQQFPDLHSELNLSSLELGDSALYFCASSVASSGVPRENTGELFFGEGSRLTVL.

The gene calls are TRBV10-3 and TRBJ1-1; D ambiguous. The CDR3 sequence is 11 residues long. Between the trimmed V and J ends, which lost 10 bases and 4 bases, there was a span of 10 bases. Looked up from germline, CDR1 is ENHRY and CDR2 is SYGVKD. The CDR3 here is CATGVGTEAFF. The CDR3 coding sequence is TGTGCCACCGGGGTGGGCACTGAAGCTTTCTTT.

V usage is TRBV28 and J usage is TRBJ2-5; perhaps TRBD2 as D (6 bases). The CDR3 consists of 16 residues. Germline V gene sequence: CDR1 MDHEN, CDR2 SYDVKM. V lost 6 bases and J 2 bases, leaving 19 bases between the germline ends. The CDR3 protein is CASRKAVVAVQETQYF. CDR3 coding DNA: TGTGCCAGCAGAAAGGCCGTAGTAGCGGTACAAGAGACCCAGTACTTC.